This T cell receptor beta chain was identified in a study of blood T cells in healthy people across ages. Study-wide background: The template switching approach captured approximately one barcoded beta molecule for every two T cells.

This clonotype was found a few times. Its target is not known. A sample-barcoded 5' primer and a J-beta primer mix were used in a second PCR of roughly 7 to 11 cycles. A single record per CDR3 protein comes from TCRdb applying MiXCR to the 5' RACE reads. The sample has about 1.8 million distinct CDR3 sequences, 49% seen once. Whole-study results and caveats: When set beside aged donors, long-lived donors presented more naive CD4+ cells and higher diversity. Age brought a roughly linear fall in TCR beta diversity measured per million T cells.

The CDR3 is made up of 17 amino acids. Per the germline V gene, CDR1 is SEHNR and CDR2 is FQNEAQ (reference sequence). Losses at the gene ends were 8 bases for V and 0 bases for J; bases not matched to a gene: 8. This chain connects TRBV7-9 to TRBJ2-6; TRBD1 aligns across 9 bases. Sequencing was carried out using blood. The sequence came from a woman aged 40 to 50 in good health. The CDR3 here is CASAGQGMPSGANVLTF. In DNA, the CDR3 is TGTGCCAGCGCAGGACAGGGGATGCCCTCTGGGGCCAACGTCCTGACTTTC.